These 29 T cell receptor beta chains were sequenced from one sample in a study of cytomegalovirus exposure and HLA in healthy donors. A multiplex PCR was run with 60 Vbeta primers and 13 Jbeta primers. Using immunoSEQ multiplex PCR, the repertoire was profiled, and TCRdb retains in-frame clones only, with some absent. The repertoire includes 200,000 to 250,000 clones, approximately 87% of them detected once, and about 1.2% sits in the top ten. Sequenced: PBMCs. The receptor set was obtained from a human donor in good health.

This clone has more than one count but fewer than ten. CDR3 sequence (DNA): TGTGCCAGCACCACCGGGGGGGTCCCGAACACTGAAGCTTTCTTT. It is translated as CASTTGGVPNTEAFF. The rearrangement uses TRBV9 and TRBJ1-1; perhaps TRBD1 as D (5 bases). This CDR3 spans 15 amino acids. V was pared by 6 bases and J by 1 base, with 16 bases between. The germline V gene has CDR1 SGDLS and CDR2 YYNGEE.

The J gene is TRBJ2-3, the V gene TRBV30; the match to TRBD1 covers 9 bases. Germline V CDR1 and CDR2: GTSNPN, SVGIG (reference sequence). The CDR3 consists of 14 residues. Germline trimming cut 5 bases from V and 0 bases from J; bases unmatched to any gene: 3. CDR3 coding DNA: TGTGCCTGGGGACAGGGGTTTAGCACAGATACGCAGTATTTT. Encoded protein: CAWGQGFSTDTQYF.

The rearrangement links TRBV19 to TRBJ2-5; 8 positions agree with TRBD2. V shed 5 bases, J shed 4 bases, and the junction held 12 bases outside the gene matches. The germline V gene encodes CDR1 LNHDA and CDR2 SQIVND (reference sequence). The CDR3 sequence is 16 residues long. The CDR3 here is CASSLTSALLGETQYF. The CDR3 region has the DNA TGTGCCAGTAGTCTGACTAGCGCCCTACTGGGAGAGACCCAGTACTTC. Full variable domain (rest looked up from reference TRBV19 and TRBJ2-5): DGGITQSPKYLFRKEGQNVTLSCEQNLNHDAMYWYRQDPGQGLRLIYYSQIVNDFQKGDIAEGYSVSREKKESFPLTVTSAQKNPTAFYLCASSLTSALLGETQYFGPGTRLLVL.

This sequence joins TRBV28 and TRBJ2-1, with D maybe TRBD1 (5 bases). The germline gives CDR1 MDHEN, CDR2 SYDVKM. V shed 8 bases and J shed 4 bases, with 12 bases lying between them. CDR3 length equals 13 residues. The CDR3 sequence is CASARGGYNEQFF. The CDR3 nucleotides are TGTGCCAGCGCTAGGGGCGGATACAATGAGCAGTTCTTC.

The table lists this clone with a count of one. The chain has TRBV11-2 and TRBJ2-1; D unclear. V lost 0 bases to trimming and J lost 9 bases, with 12 bases between them. CDR1 and CDR2 from the germline V gene are SGHAT and FQNNGV. The CDR3 totals 14 residues. CDR3 sequence: CASSLDPPYGEQFF. CDR3 DNA sequence: TGTGCCAGCAGCTTAGACCCGCCCTACGGTGAGCAGTTCTTC.

This clone turned up a few times. This sequence joins TRBV11-3 and TRBJ2-7; 7 bases align to TRBD2. Germline CDR1 and CDR2: SGHNT and YENEEA. CDR3 length equals 14 residues. Losses at the gene ends were 0 bases for V and 6 bases for J; bases not matched to a gene: 5. CDR3 bases: TGTGCCAGCAGCTTAGAAGCGGGAAGGGCCGAGCAGTACTTC. It yields the protein CASSLEAGRAEQYF.

For this clone: At one boundary the junction diverges from the germline segment, which might be a read error. The J gene is TRBJ2-2, the V gene TRBV7-7; D might be TRBD2 (5 bases). Per germline, CDR1 SSHAT and CDR2 FNYEAQ (reference sequence). The CDR3 extends over 16 amino acids. CDR3 nucleotide sequence: TGTGCTAGCAGCTTAGCGCCGCGGAAGAACACCGGGGAGCTGTTTTTT. It is translated as CASSLAPRKNTGELFF.

The J gene is TRBJ2-1, the V gene TRBV10-3; no reliable D call. This CDR3 region has 13 residues. The germline V gene encodes CDR1 ENHRY and CDR2 SYGVKD. V gave up 0 bases and J gave up 4 bases, with 4 bases separating them. This CDR3 reads CAISESEYNEQFF. The CDR3 nucleotides are TGTGCCATCAGTGAGTCCGAGTACAATGAGCAGTTCTTC.

The V gene is TRBV10-3, the J gene TRBJ2-3, with D possibly being TRBD2 (7 bases). Germline CDR1 and CDR2: ENHRY and SYGVKD. V lost 7 bases to trimming and J lost 5 bases, with 10 bases between them. The CDR3 has 12 amino acids. The chain's CDR3 is CAINREGDTQYF. CDR3 nucleotide sequence: TGTGCCATCAACAGGGAGGGAGATACGCAGTATTTT.

As for this clone: A junction boundary mismatches the germline segment, possibly from a read error. The chain combines TRBV7-9 with TRBJ2-3, with 9 bases fitting TRBD2. This CDR3 region has 16 residues. CDR1 and CDR2 from the germline V gene are SEHNR and FQNEAQ (reference sequence). The CDR3 DNA is TGTTCCAGCAGCTTAGCCCTAGCGGGGAGCACAGATACGCAGTATTTT. It specifies CSSSLALAGSTDTQYF.

The V call is TRBV2, the J call TRBJ2-7, with 7 bases matching TRBD1. This CDR3 contains 14 residues. CDR1 and CDR2 from the germline V gene are SNHLY and FYNNEI. Trimming took 10 bases from V and 0 from J; bases not matched to a gene: 9. CDR3 bases: TGTGCCACTTCTCTAACAGGGGACTCCTACGAGCAGTACTTC. Its protein product is CATSLTGDSYEQYF.

V usage is TRBV5-1 and J usage is TRBJ2-3, with TRBD2 identical over 8 bases. The J segment lost 0 bases and the V segment lost 7 bases, leaving 4 bases of the junction unmatched. The CDR3 is 14 residues long. In germline, CDR1 is SGHRS, CDR2 YFSETQ. The CDR3 DNA reads as TGCGCCAGCGGACCTAGCGGGAGCACAGATACGCAGTATTTT. It specifies CASGPSGSTDTQYF.

The chain uses TRBV18 and TRBJ2-3; 13 nucleotides align to TRBD2. The CDR3 consists of 16 residues. The trim removed 5 bases at V and 1 base at J, leaving 3 bases unmatched. Germline-derived CDR1 and CDR2 are KGHSH and LQKENI. The CDR3 DNA follows: TGTGCCAGCTCAGGACTAGCGGGAGAGCGCACAGATACGCAGTATTTT. This sequence encodes CASSGLAGERTDTQYF. The complete variable domain, with remaining parts taken from reference TRBV18 and TRBJ2-3, reads NAGVMQNPRHLVRRRGQEARLRCSPMKGHSHVYWYRQLPEEGLKFMVYLQKENIIDESGMPKERFSAEFPKEGPSILRIQQVVRGDSAAYFCASSGLAGERTDTQYFGPGTRLTVL.

A note on this clone: Its ends do not fully match the called genes, so a read error is possible. V and J are TRBV7-7 and TRBJ2-2; 9 bases are shared with TRBD1. CDR3 length: 14 residues. The germline V gene has CDR1 SSHAT and CDR2 FNYEAQ (reference sequence). DNA for the CDR3: TGTGCTAGCAGCACACAGGGGGCGTTAGGGGAGCTGTTTTTT. Amino acids: CASSTQGALGELFF.

A note on this clone: The sample carries other DNA sequences with the same CDR3. This chain connects TRBV7-2 to TRBJ2-1; 7 nucleotides line up with TRBD2. Germline V gives CDR1 SGHTA, CDR2 FQGNSA. The ends lost 1 base at V and 3 bases at J; junction bases unmatched: 3. The CDR3 has 15 amino acids. Here the CDR3 DNA reads TGTGCCAGCAGCTTAGGGAGCGGGGACTACAATGAGCAGTTCTTC. This codes for CASSLGSGDYNEQFF.

The V call is TRBV4-1, the J call TRBJ2-3; D is undetermined. CDR3 length equals 14 residues. CDR1 and CDR2 (germline): MGHRA, YSYEKL. The V and J ends lost 0 bases and 6 bases respectively, with 10 bases between them. In DNA, the CDR3 is TGCGCCAGCAGCCAAGAGTATATGTTGGATACGCAGTATTTT. Translating it yields CASSQEYMLDTQYF.

The V gene is TRBV7-6, the J gene TRBJ1-5; 7 bases map to TRBD1. CDR1 is SGHVS and CDR2 is FNYEAQ in the germline V gene. The CDR3 extends over 17 amino acids. Losses at the gene ends were 5 bases for V and 0 bases for J; bases not matched to a gene: 10. The DNA for the CDR3 is TGTGCCAGCAGCCACGCCGCAGGGGGGTATAGCAATCAGCCCCAGCATTTT. Encoded protein: CASSHAAGGYSNQPQHF.

This chain connects TRBV6-1 to TRBJ1-1; a weak D match, TRBD1 (5 bases). V shed 8 bases and J shed 1 base, with 14 bases lying between them. Per the germline V gene, CDR1 is MNHNS and CDR2 is SASEGT. The CDR3 spans 14 residues. The DNA of the CDR3 is TGTGCCAGCCAGGGCCAGGGAACGAACACTGAAGCTTTCTTT. Translated: CASQGQGTNTEAFF.

DNA of the CDR3: TGTGCCACCAGCAGCGGGGAAAACTATGGCTACACCTTC. This codes for CATSSGENYGYTF. This chain joins TRBV15 and TRBJ1-2; D remains unclear. The CDR3 covers 13 residues. V was clipped by 3 bases and J by 2 bases, with 7 bases between them. Per germline, CDR1 LNHNV and CDR2 YYDKDF (reference sequence).

The chain recombines TRBV2 with TRBJ2-3, with D possibly being TRBD2 (5 bases). The V gene's germline CDR1 is SNHLY and CDR2 FYNNEI. The CDR3 has 13 residues. V lost 8 bases to trimming and J lost 0 bases, with 9 bases between them. The CDR3 protein is CASEGTSTDTQYF. CDR3 coding DNA: TGTGCCAGCGAGGGAACTAGCACAGATACGCAGTATTTT.

The V and J genes are TRBV11-1 and TRBJ1-3; possible D gene TRBD1, 5 bases. In germline, CDR1 is SGHAT, CDR2 FQDESV (reference sequence). The CDR3 spans 15 residues. The V end was cut by 5 bases, the J end by 2 bases, with 13 bases between. CDR3 in amino acids: CASSPGGTAGNTIYF. CDR3 nucleotides: TGTGCCAGCAGCCCGGGAGGGACGGCTGGAAACACCATATATTTT.

The CDR3 nucleotides are TGTGCCAGCAGTGACCTAGACAGGGAGGATTCACCCCTCCACTTT. Protein sequence: CASSDLDREDSPLHF. The chain employs TRBV25-1 and TRBJ1-6; 7 bases match TRBD1. This CDR3 region has 15 residues. V was pared by 3 bases and J by 8 bases, with 7 bases of the junction left unmatched. CDR1 MGHDK and CDR2 SYGVNS come from the germline V gene.

This chain uses TRBV5-1 with TRBJ1-2, with D uncertain. The length of the CDR3 is 15 residues. V shed 4 bases and J shed 2 bases, with 15 bases lying between them. Germline V gene lookup returns CDR1 SGHRS and CDR2 YFSETQ. CDR3 in DNA: TGCGCCAGCAGCCCATTTGGCGGAACCAACTATGGCTACACCTTC. Its protein is CASSPFGGTNYGYTF.

This clone is a singleton in its sample. The chain uses TRBV7-9 and TRBJ1-1; 8 bases map to TRBD1. The CDR3 is 15 amino acids. The V and J ends lost 5 bases and 5 bases, in that order; junction bases with no gene match: 10. Germline CDR1 reads SEHNR; CDR2 reads FQNEAQ (reference sequence). CDR3 amino acids: CASSLRTGTSTEAFF. The DNA of the CDR3 is TGTGCCAGCAGCCTAAGGACAGGGACGAGTACTGAAGCTTTCTTT.

The chain couples TRBV10-1 to TRBJ2-3; unclear D gene. Germline V gene data show CDR1 as WNHNN and CDR2 as SYGVQD (reference sequence). V was trimmed by 2 bases and J by 4 bases, leaving 13 bases between them. The CDR3 contains 15 residues. In nucleotides, the CDR3 is TGCGCCAGCAGTGAGAGTAGATCTTTCGCAGATACGCAGTATTTT. Protein: CASSESRSFADTQYF.

The V and J genes are TRBV29-1 and TRBJ2-7, with D perhaps matching TRBD2 (6 bases). Deletions cut 7 bases from V and 0 bases from J, with 16 bases between. This CDR3 region has 14 residues. Germline CDR1 is SQVTM and CDR2 is ANQGSEA. CDR3 loop: CSGGSGGDSYEQYF. The CDR3 DNA is TGCAGCGGTGGTTCGGGCGGGGACTCCTACGAGCAGTACTTC.

The rearrangement joins TRBV28 to TRBJ2-7; 12 bases fit TRBD2. J gave up 5 bases and V 1 base, and 15 bases lay outside the gene matches. CDR3 length equals 19 residues. The germline V gene has CDR1 MDHEN and CDR2 SYDVKM. The CDR3 DNA is TGTGCCAGCAGTTTATATCGCCTAGCGGGAGGGAGATGGGTCCACGAGCAGTACTTC. This gives the protein CASSLYRLAGGRWVHEQYF.

V gene TRBV7-9 combines with J gene TRBJ1-1, with 10 bases fitting TRBD1. This CDR3 is built from 13 residues. CDR1 is SEHNR and CDR2 is FQNEAQ in the germline V gene (reference sequence). V was clipped by 10 bases and J by 11 bases; unmatched bases: 13. The CDR3 spells CATGTGAVGSAFF. DNA for the CDR3: TGTGCCACCGGGACAGGGGCGGTAGGTTCGGCTTTCTTT.

J is TRBJ1-5 and V is TRBV7-6; D not certain. The germline CDR1 and CDR2 sequences are SGHVS and FNYEAQ. V was pared by 5 bases and J by 0 bases, with 11 bases between. CDR3 size: 15 residues. CDR3 bases: TGTGCCAGCAGCCCGCGGTCCGATAGCAATCAGCCCCAGCATTTT. Translating it yields CASSPRSDSNQPQHF.